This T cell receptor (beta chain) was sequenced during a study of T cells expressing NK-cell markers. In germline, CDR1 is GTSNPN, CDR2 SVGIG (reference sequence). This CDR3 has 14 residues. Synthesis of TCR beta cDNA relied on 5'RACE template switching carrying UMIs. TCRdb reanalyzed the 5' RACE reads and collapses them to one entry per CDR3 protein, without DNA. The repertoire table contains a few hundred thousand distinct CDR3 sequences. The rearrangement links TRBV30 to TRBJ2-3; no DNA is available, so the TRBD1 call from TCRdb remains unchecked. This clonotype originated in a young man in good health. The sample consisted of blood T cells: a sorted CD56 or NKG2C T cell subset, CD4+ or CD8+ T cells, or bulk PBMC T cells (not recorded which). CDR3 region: CAQTTGLGTDTQYF.